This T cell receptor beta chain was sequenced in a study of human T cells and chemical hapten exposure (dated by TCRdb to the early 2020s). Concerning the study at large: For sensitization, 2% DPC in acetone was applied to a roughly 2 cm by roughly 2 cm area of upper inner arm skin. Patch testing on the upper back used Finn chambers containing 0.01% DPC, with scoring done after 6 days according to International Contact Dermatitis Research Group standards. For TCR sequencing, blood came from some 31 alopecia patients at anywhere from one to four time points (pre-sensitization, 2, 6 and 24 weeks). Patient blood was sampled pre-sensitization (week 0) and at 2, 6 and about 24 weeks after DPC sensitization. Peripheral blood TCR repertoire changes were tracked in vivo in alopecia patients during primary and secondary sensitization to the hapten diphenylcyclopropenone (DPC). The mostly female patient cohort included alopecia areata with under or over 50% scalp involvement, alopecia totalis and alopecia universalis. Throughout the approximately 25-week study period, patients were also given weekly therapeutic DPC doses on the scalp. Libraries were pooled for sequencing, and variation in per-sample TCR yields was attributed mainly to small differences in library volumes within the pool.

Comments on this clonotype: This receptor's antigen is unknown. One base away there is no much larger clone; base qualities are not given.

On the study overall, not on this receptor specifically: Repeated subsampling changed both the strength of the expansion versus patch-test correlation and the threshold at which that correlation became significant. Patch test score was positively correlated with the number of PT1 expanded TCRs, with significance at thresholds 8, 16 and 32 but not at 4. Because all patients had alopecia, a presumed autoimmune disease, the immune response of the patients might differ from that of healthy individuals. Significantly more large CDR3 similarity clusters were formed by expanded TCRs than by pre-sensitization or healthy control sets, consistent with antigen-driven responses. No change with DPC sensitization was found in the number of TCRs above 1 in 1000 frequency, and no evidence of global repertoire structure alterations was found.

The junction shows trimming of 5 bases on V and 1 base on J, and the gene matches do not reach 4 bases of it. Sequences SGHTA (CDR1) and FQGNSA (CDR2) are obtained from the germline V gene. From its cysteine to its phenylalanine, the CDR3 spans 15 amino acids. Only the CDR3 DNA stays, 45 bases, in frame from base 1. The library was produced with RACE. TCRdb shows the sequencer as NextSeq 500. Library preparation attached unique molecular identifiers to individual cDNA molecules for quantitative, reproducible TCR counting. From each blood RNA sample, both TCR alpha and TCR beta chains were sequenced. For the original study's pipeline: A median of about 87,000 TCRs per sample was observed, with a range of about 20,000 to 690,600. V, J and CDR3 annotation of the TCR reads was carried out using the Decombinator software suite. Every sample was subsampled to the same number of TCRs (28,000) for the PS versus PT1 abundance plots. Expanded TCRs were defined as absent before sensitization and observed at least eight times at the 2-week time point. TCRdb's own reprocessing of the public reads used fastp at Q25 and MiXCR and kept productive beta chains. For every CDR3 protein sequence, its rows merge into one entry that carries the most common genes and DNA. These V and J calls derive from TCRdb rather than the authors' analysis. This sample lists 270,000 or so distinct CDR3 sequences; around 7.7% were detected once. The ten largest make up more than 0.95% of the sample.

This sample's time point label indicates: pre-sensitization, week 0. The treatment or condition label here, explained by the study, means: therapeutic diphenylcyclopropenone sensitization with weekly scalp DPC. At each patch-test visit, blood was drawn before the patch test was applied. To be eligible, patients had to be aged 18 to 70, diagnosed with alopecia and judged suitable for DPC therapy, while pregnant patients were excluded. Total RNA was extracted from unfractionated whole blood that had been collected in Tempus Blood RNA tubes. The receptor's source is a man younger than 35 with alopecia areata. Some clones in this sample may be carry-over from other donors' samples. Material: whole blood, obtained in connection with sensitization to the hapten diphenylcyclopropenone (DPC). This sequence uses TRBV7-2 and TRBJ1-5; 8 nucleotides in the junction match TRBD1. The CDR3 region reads CASSTTGDSNQPQHF. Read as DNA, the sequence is TGTGCCAGCAGCACGACAGGGGACAGCAATCAGCCCCAGCATTTT.